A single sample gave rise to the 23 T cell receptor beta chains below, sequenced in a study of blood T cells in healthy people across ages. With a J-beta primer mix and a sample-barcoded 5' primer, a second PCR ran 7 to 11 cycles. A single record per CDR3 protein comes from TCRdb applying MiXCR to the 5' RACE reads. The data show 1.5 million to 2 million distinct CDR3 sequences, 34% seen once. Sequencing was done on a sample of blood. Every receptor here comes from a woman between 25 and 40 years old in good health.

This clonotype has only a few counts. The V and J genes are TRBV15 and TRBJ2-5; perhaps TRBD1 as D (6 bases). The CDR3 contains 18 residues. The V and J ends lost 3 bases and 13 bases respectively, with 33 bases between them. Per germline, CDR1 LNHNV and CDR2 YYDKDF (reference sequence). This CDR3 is CATSRDQELGQTSVGRYF. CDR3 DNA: TGTGCCACCAGCAGGGACCAAGAATTAGGACAGACTTCTGTGGGGCGGTACTTC.

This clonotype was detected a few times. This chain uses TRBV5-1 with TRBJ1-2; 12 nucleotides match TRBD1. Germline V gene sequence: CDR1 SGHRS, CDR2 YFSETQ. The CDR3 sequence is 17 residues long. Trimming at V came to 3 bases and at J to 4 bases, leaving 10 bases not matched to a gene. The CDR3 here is CASSSTGQGAPLYGYTF. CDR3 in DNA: TGCGCCAGCAGCTCGACGGGACAGGGGGCGCCTCTCTATGGCTACACCTTC.

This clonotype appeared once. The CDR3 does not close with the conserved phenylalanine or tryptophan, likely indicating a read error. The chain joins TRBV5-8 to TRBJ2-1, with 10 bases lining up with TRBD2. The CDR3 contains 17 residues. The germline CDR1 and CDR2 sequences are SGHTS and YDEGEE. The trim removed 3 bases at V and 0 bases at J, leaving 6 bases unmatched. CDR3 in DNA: TGTGCCAGCAGCTCCGGGACTAGCGCTTACTCCTACAATGAGCAGTTCTTA. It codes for CASSSGTSAYSYNEQFL.

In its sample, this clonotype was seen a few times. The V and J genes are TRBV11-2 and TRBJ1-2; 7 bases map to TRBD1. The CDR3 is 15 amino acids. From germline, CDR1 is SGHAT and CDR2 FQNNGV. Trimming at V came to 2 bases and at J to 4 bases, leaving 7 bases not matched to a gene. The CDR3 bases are TGTGCCAGCAGCTTACTGGGGGGACAGAGCTATGGCTACACCTTC. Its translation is CASSLLGGQSYGYTF.

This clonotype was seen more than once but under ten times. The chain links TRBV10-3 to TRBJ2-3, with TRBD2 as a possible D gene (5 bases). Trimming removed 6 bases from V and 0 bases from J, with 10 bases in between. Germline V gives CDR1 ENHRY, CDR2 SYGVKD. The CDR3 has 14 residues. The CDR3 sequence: CAISQAASTDTQYF. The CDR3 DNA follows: TGTGCCATCAGCCAAGCGGCTAGCACAGATACGCAGTATTTT.

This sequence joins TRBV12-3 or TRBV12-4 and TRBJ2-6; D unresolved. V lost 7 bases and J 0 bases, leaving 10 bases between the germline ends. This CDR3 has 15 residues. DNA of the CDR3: TGTGCCAGCACCTATAGTCACTCTGGGGCCAACGTCCTGACTTTC. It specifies CASTYSHSGANVLTF.

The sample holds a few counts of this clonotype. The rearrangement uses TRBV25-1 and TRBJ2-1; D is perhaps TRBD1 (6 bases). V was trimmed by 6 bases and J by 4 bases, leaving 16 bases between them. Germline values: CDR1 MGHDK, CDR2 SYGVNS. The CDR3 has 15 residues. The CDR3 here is CASRGGGQIYNEQFF. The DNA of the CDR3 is TGTGCCAGCAGGGGTGGGGGCCAAATTTACAATGAGCAGTTCTTC.

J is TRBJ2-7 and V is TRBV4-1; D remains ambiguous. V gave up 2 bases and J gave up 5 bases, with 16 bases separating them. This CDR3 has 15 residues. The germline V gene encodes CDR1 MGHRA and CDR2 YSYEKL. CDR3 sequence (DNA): TGCGCCAGCAGCCAAATCGGACCGCCGGGCAACGAGCAGTACTTC. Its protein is CASSQIGPPGNEQYF.

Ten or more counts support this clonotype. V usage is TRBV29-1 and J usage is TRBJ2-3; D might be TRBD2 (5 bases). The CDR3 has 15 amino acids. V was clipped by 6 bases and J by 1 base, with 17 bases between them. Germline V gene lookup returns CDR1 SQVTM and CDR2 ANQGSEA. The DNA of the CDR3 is TGCAGCGTCAGAGGTCGGGATGGGGGCACAGATACGCAGTATTTT. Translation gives CSVRGRDGGTDTQYF.

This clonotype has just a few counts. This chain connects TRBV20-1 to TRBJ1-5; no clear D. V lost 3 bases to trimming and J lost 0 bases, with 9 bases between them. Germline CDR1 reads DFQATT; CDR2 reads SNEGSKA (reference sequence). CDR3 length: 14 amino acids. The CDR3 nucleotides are TGCAGTGCTAGGTTGGGGAGTAGCAATCAGCCCCAGCATTTT. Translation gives CSARLGSSNQPQHF.

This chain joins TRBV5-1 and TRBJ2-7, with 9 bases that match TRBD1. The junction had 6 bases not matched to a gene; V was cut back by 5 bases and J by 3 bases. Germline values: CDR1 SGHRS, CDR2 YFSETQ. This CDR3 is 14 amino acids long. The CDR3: CASRRTGVFYEQYF. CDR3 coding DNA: TGCGCCAGCAGAAGGACAGGGGTTTTCTACGAGCAGTACTTC.

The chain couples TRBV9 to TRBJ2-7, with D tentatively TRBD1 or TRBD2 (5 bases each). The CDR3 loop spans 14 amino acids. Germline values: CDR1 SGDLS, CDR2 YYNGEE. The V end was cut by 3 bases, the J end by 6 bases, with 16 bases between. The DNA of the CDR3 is TGTGCCAGCAGCGGTCCGGGGCGAGCCTGCGAGCAGTACTTC. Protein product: CASSGPGRACEQYF.

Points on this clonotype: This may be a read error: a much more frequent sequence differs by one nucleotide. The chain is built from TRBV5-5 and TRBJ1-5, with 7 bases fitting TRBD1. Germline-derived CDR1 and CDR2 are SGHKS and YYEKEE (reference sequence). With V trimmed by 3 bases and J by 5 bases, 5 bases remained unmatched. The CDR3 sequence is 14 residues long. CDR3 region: CASSYGTVDQPQHF. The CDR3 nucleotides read TGTGCCAGCAGCTACGGGACAGTAGATCAGCCCCAGCATTTT.

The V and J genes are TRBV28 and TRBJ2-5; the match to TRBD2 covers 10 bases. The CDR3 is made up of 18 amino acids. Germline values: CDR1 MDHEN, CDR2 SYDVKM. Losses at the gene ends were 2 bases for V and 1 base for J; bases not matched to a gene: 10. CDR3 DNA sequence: TGTGCCAGCAGTTTAAGTCTCAGCGGGAGGGATCCCCAAGAGACCCAGTACTTC. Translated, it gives CASSLSLSGRDPQETQYF.

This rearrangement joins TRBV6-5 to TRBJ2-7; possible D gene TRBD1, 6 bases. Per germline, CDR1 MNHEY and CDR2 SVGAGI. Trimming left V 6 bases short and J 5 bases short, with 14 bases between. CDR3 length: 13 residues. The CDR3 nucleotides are TGTGCCAGCAGCTCCAGGGGTTCCAACGAGCAGTACTTC. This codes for CASSSRGSNEQYF.

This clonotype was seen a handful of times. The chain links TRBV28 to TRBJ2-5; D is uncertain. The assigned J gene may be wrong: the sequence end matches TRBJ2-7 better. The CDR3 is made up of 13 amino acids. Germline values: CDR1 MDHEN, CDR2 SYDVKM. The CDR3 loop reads CASSSPPLDEQYF. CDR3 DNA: TGTGCCAGCAGTTCCCCCCCTCTTGACGAGCAGTACTTC.

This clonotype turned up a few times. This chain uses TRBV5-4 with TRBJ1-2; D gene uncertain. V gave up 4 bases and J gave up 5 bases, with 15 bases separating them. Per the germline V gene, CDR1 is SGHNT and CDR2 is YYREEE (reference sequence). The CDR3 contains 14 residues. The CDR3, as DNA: TGTGCCAGCAGCAGCGGCACATCGGGATATGGCTACACCTTC. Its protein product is CASSSGTSGYGYTF. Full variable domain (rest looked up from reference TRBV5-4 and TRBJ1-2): ETGVTQSPTHLIKTRGQQVTLRCSSQSGHNTVSWYQQALGQGPQFIFQYYREEENGRGNFPPRFSGLQFPNYSSELNVNALELDDSALYLCASSSGTSGYGYTFGSGTRLTVV.

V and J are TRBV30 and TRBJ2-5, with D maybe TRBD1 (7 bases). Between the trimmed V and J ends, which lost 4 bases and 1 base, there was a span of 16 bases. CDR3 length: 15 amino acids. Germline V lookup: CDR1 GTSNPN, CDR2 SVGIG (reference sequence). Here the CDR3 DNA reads TGTGCCTGGAACCGCGGCGGGACAGCCCAAGAGACCCAGTACTTC. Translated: CAWNRGGTAQETQYF.

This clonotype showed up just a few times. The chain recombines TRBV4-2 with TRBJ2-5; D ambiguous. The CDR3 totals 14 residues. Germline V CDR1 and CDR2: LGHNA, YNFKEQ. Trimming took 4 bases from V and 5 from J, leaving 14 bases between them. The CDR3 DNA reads TGTGCCAGCAGCCCCCTCATGGGTGGGGAGACCCAGTACTTC. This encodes CASSPLMGGETQYF.

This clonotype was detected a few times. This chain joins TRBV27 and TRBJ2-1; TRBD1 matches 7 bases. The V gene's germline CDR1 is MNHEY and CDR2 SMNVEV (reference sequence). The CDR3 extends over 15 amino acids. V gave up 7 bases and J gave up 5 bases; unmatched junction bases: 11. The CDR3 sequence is CASKSDRVRNNEQFF. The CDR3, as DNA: TGTGCCAGCAAATCTGACAGGGTCAGAAACAATGAGCAGTTCTTC.

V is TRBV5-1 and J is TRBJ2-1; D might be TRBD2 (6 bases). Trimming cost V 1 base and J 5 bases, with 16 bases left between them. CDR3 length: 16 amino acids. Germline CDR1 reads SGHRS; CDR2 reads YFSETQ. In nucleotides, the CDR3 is TGCGCCAGCAGCTTGTCGTCTCTAGCGCTTAACAATGAGCAGTTCTTC. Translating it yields CASSLSSLALNNEQFF.

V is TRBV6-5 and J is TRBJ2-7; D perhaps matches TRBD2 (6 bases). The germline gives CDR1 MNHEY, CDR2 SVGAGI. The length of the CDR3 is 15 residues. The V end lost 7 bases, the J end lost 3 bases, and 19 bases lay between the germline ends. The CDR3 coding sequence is TGTGCCAGCACACCGTTCGCGGGACCCAACTACGAGCAGTACTTC. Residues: CASTPFAGPNYEQYF.

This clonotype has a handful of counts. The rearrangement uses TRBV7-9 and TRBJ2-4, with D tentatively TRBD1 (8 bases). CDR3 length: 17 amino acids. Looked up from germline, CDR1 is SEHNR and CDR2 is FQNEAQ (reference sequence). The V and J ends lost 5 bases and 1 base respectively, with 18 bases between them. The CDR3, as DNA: TGTGCCAGCAGCATGGCCTACAGGGGGGGGGCCAAAAACATTCAGTACTTC. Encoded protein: CASSMAYRGGAKNIQYF. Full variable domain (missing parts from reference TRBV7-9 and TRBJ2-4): DTGVSQNPRHKITKRGQNVTFRCDPISEHNRLYWYRQTLGQGPEFLTYFQNEAQLEKSRLLSDRFSAERPKGSFSTLEIQRTEQGDSAMYLCASSMAYRGGAKNIQYFGAGTRLSVL.